A single sample gave rise to the 12 T cell receptor beta chains below, sequenced in a study of T cell responses to AZD1222 COVID-19 vaccine. Method: immunoSEQ multiplex PCR; TCRdb's copy keeps in-frame clones and lacks some. Of over 130,000 clones listed, about 95% were seen once; the top ten hold roughly 1.2%. The specimen was peripheral blood, collected on day 0 of AZD1222 vaccination. The receptors were gathered from an adult in good health.

The chain combines TRBV30 with TRBJ1-2, with a weak D call TRBD1 (5 bases). The CDR3 spans 14 residues. Looked up from germline, CDR1 is GTSNPN and CDR2 is SVGIG (reference sequence). V lost 0 bases, J lost 7 bases, and 15 bases lay in between. The CDR3 loop reads CAWSVWGGSAGYTF. CDR3 bases: TGTGCCTGGAGTGTATGGGGGGGATCTGCTGGCTACACCTTC.

V usage is TRBV12-5 and J usage is TRBJ2-7; D not resolved. The CDR3 has 13 amino acids. Looked up from germline, CDR1 is LGHNT and CDR2 is FRNRAP. The V gene lost 1 base and the J gene lost 2 bases, with 6 bases spanning the gap. In nucleotides, the CDR3 is TGTGCTAGTGGTTTGGGCTTCGCCTACGAGCAGTACGTC. Amino acid sequence: CASGLGFAYEQYV.

The chain is built from TRBV7-2 and TRBJ1-1, with a tentative D call TRBD1 (6 bases). Per the germline V gene, CDR1 is SGHTA and CDR2 is FQGNSA. The V end lost 3 bases, the J end lost 6 bases, and 14 bases lay between the germline ends. The CDR3 length is 14 residues. The CDR3 is CASSFVGTSSEAFF. The CDR3 coding sequence is TGTGCCAGCAGCTTCGTGGGGACATCGTCTGAAGCTTTCTTT.

The CDR3 DNA sequence: TGTGCCAGCAGTTCCACAAGGGGGTATGGCTACACCTTC. This encodes CASSSTRGYGYTF. V and J are TRBV6-2 or TRBV6-3 and TRBJ1-2, with D perhaps TRBD1 (6 bases). This CDR3 region has 13 residues. The ends were cut back, 4 bases at V and 5 bases at J, with 11 bases in the middle. Germline V lookup: CDR1 MNHEY, CDR2 SVGEGT.

V gene TRBV2 combines with J gene TRBJ2-6; the D gene is possibly TRBD2 (5 bases). V lost 6 bases and J lost 0, with 9 bases in between. The germline V gene encodes CDR1 SNHLY and CDR2 FYNNEI. This CDR3 has 15 amino acids. The CDR3 sequence is CASREDRSGANVLTF. CDR3 bases: TGTGCCAGCAGGGAGGACCGCTCTGGGGCCAACGTCCTGACTTTC.

The chain couples TRBV24-1 to TRBJ1-5, with D possibly matching TRBD1 (5 bases). Germline V gene lookup returns CDR1 KGHDR and CDR2 SFDVKD. The V gene lost 5 bases and the J gene lost 6 bases, with 7 bases spanning the gap. CDR3 length equals 12 residues. The CDR3 DNA sequence: TGTGCCACCAGTGTCGGGGGTCAGCCCCAGCATTTT. Protein sequence: CATSVGGQPQHF.

The gene calls are TRBV6-5 and TRBJ2-2; 7 bases agree with TRBD2. The CDR3 runs to 15 residues. Germline CDR1 MNHEY, CDR2 SVGAGI. With V trimmed by 5 bases and J by 6 bases, 9 bases remained unmatched. In DNA form, the CDR3 reads TGTGCCAGCAGTACGACTAGCCCTTTCGCCGGGGAGCTGTTTTTT. As protein: CASSTTSPFAGELFF.

The chain combines TRBV7-2 with TRBJ1-3; D possibly corresponds to TRBD1 (5 bases). CDR1 SGHTA and CDR2 FQGNSA come from the germline V gene. Trimming stripped 3 bases from V and 2 bases from J, with 14 bases between. The CDR3 contains 16 residues. CDR3 DNA: TGTGCCAGCAGCTTCTCCCTGGGGGGACCTGGAAACACCATATATTTT. Translating gives CASSFSLGGPGNTIYF.

The V gene is TRBV2, the J gene TRBJ2-4; no reliable D call. Germline V gives CDR1 SNHLY, CDR2 FYNNEI. The CDR3 loop spans 15 amino acids. The ends were cut back, 8 bases at V and 0 bases at J, with 14 bases in the middle. CDR3 sequence (DNA): TGTGCCAGCCTCTCAGACGAACTAGCCAAAAACATTCAGTACTTC. The encoded protein is CASLSDELAKNIQYF.

The chain couples TRBV6-6 to TRBJ2-5; 8 bases match TRBD1. V shed 5 bases, J shed 5 bases, and the junction held 4 bases outside the gene matches. The germline gives CDR1 MNHNY, CDR2 SVGAGI (reference sequence). The CDR3 runs 13 residues. CDR3 coding DNA: TGTGCCAGCAGTCGGACAGGGCGGGAGACCCAGTACTTC. This gives the protein CASSRTGRETQYF.

This chain connects TRBV27 to TRBJ1-6; maybe TRBD1 (6 bases). Trimming pared 6 bases from V and 0 bases from J, leaving 9 bases between. The germline CDR1 and CDR2 sequences are MNHEY and SMNVEV (reference sequence). The CDR3 contains 15 residues. The CDR3 bases are TGTGCCAGCAGGGACAGTTACTCCTATAATTCACCCCTCCACTTT. The encoded protein is CASRDSYSYNSPLHF.

This rearrangement joins TRBV5-1 to TRBJ2-2, with 9 bases aligning to TRBD1. The junction had 11 bases not matched to a gene; V was cut back by 0 bases and J by 5 bases. The CDR3 contains 18 residues. Germline CDR1 is SGHRS and CDR2 is YFSETQ. CDR3 nucleotide sequence: TGCGCCAGCAGCTTGGGTCGTGACAGGGGGTTAAAAACCGGGGAGCTGTTTTTT. Translating it yields CASSLGRDRGLKTGELFF.